The sequence of this T cell receptor (beta chain) was determined in a study of T cell responses to AZD1222 COVID-19 vaccine. The germline V gene has CDR1 GTSNPN and CDR2 SVGIG (reference sequence). V was cut by 3 bases and J by 2 bases, with 14 bases left in between. The CDR3 spans 15 residues. To note about this clone: The antigen remains unidentified.

Second doses were pooled across both intervals (about 4 or about 12 weeks). The repertoire was sequenced with immunoSEQ multiplex PCR; TCRdb's copy has only in-frame clones and lacks some. Of around 120,000 clones listed, around 91% are singletons. Notes on the study in general: Reportedly, close to half of spike-specific TCRs are directed against unmutated variant regions. Baseline serostatus was positive in only six AZD1222 recipients. Spike-specific TCR repertoires showed rising breadth and depth after two AZD1222 doses.

The rearrangement joins TRBV30 to TRBJ2-1; D is perhaps TRBD2 (5 bases). Source: peripheral blood, taken 28 days after the second AZD1222 dose. This receptor was identified in an adult who received the AZD1222 COVID-19 vaccine. CDR3 sequence reads: CAWREREIPYNEQFF. The DNA for the CDR3 is TGTGCCTGGAGAGAAAGGGAGATTCCCTACAATGAGCAGTTCTTC.